This paragraph covers one T cell receptor beta chain sequence. The antigen remains unidentified. Data came from immunoSEQ multiplex PCR; TCRdb stores just in-frame clones and leaves some out. Altogether approximately 410,000 clones are present, over 75% being singletons, with the ten largest covering around 3.6%. The data were taken from a study of Ad26.COV2.S vaccination and SARS-CoV-2 variants. On the study more broadly: Intramuscular Ad26.COV2.S at 5x10^10 or 1x10^11 viral particles.

Regarding the study as a whole: Marked by substantial breadth, spike-specific CD8+ and CD4+ T cell responses were reportedly seen after vaccination.

Treatment described: roughly 20 received Ad26.COV2.S at low or high dose, single or two shots; about 5 received placebo; per-sample allocation not given. Vaccine and placebo recipients were sampled on day 63 after the first injection. CDR1 is MDHEN, CDR2 SYDVKM, per germline. The CDR3 consists of 14 residues. V was clipped by 6 bases and J by 5 bases, with 11 bases between them. The chain carries TRBV28 and TRBJ1-6, with unresolved D. Sequencing was performed on peripheral blood, taken in a trial of Ad26.COV2.S vaccine versus placebo. The TCR originated in a person between 18 and 60 years old who received the Ad26.COV2.S COVID-19 vaccine or a placebo. CDR3 residues: CASSPPVDNSPLHF. CDR3 sequence (DNA): TGTGCCAGCAGCCCCCCAGTAGATAATTCACCCCTCCACTTT.